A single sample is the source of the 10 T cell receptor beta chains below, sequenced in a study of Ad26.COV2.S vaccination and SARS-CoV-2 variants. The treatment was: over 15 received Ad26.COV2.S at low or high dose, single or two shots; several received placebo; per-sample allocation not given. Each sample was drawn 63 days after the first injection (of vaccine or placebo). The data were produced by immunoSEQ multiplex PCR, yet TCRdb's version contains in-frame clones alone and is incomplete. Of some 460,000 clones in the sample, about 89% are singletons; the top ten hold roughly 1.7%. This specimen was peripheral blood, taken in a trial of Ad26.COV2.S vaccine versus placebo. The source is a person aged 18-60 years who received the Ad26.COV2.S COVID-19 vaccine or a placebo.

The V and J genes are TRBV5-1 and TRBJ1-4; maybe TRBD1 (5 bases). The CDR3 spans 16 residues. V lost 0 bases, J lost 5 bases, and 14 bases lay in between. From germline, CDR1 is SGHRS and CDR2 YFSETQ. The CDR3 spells CASSLAAGTENEKLFF. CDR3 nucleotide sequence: TGCGCCAGCAGCTTGGCCGCCGGGACGGAAAATGAAAAACTGTTTTTT. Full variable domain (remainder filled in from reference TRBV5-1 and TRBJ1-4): KAGVTQTPRYLIKTRGQQVTLSCSPISGHRSVSWYQQTPGQGLQFLFEYFSETQRNKGNFPGRFSGRQFSNSRSEMNVSTLELGDSALYLCASSLAAGTENEKLFFGSGTQLSVL.

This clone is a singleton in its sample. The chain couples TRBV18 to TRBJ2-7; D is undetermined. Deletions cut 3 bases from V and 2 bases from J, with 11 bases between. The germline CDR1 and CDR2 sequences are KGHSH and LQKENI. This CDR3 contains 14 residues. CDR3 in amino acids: CASSPGLGTYEQYF. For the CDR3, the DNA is TGTGCCAGCTCACCTGGTCTGGGGACCTACGAGCAGTACTTC. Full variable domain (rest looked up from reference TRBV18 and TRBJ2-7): NAGVMQNPRHLVRRRGQEARLRCSPMKGHSHVYWYRQLPEEGLKFMVYLQKENIIDESGMPKERFSAEFPKEGPSILRIQQVVRGDSAAYFCASSPGLGTYEQYFGPGTRLTVT.

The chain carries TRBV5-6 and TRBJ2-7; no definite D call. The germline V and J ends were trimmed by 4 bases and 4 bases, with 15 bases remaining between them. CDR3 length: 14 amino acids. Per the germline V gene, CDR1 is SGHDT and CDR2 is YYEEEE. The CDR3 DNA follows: TGTGCCAGCAGCATAGGGTTTACCCAGTACGAGCAGTACTTC. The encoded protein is CASSIGFTQYEQYF.

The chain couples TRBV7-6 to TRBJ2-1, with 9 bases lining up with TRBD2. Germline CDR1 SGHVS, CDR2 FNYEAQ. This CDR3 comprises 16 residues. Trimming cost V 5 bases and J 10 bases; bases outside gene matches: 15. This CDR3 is CASSLGKAGGPREQFF. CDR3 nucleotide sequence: TGTGCCAGCAGCCTGGGCAAGGCGGGAGGGCCCAGGGAGCAGTTCTTC.

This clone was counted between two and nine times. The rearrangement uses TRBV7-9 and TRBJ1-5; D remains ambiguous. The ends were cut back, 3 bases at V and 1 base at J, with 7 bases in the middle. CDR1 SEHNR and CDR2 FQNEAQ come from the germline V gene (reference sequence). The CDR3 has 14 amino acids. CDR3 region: CASSFQGSNQPQHF. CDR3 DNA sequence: TGTGCCAGCAGCTTTCAAGGGAGCAATCAGCCCCAGCATTTT.

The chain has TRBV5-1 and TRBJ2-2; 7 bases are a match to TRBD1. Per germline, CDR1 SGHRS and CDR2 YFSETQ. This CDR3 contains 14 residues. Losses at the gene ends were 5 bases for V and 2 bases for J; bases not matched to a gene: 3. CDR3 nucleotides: TGCGCCAGCAGTGACAGGGCTAACACCGGGGAGCTGTTTTTT. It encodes CASSDRANTGELFF.

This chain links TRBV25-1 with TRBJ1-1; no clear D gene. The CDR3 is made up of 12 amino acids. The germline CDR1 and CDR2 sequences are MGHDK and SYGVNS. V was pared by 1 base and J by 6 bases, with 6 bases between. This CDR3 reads CASSESTSEAFF. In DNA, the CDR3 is TGTGCCAGCAGTGAATCCACGTCTGAAGCTTTCTTT.

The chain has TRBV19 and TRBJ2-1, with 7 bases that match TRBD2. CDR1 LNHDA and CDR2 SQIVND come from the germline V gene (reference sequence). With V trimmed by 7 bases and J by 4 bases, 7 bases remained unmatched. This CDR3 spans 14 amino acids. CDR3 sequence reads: CASKTSRAYNEQFF. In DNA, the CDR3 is TGTGCCAGTAAGACTAGCAGAGCATACAATGAGCAGTTCTTC.

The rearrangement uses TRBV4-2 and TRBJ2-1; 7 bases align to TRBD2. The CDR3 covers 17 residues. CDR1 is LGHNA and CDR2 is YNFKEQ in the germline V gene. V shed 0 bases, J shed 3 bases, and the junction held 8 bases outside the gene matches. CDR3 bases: TGTGCCAGCAGCCAAGATCCGATGCGGGGGAGCTACAATGAGCAGTTCTTC. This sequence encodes CASSQDPMRGSYNEQFF.

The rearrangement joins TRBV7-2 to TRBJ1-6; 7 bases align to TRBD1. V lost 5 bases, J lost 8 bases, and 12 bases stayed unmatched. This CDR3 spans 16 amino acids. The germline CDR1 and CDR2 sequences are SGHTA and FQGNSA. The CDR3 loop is CASSARTRDSYSPLHF. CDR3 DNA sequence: TGTGCCAGCAGCGCGCGAACGAGGGACAGTTATTCACCCCTCCACTTT.